A single sample is the source of the 10 T cell receptor beta chains below, sequenced in a study of shared clonotypes between healthy human individuals. Measured with immunoSEQ multiplex PCR; TCRdb has only the in-frame clones, and not every one. The data hold fewer than 650,000 clones, with just over 75% observed a single time. The sequencing sample was made of PBMCs. The receptors stem from a woman between 35 and 50 years old in good health. Some clones in this sample may be carry-over from other donors' samples.

The rearrangement uses TRBV4-1 and TRBJ2-7; TRBD2 aligns across 9 bases. The CDR3 spans 17 residues. Losses at the gene ends were 0 bases for V and 2 bases for J; bases not matched to a gene: 8. Germline V gives CDR1 MGHRA, CDR2 YSYEKL. The CDR3 nucleotides are TGCGCCAGCAGCCAAGATTCAGCGGGAGGAGATACCTACGAGCAGTACTTC. As protein: CASSQDSAGGDTYEQYF.

This clone was observed once. The V and J genes are TRBV21-1 and TRBJ1-5; the table's D call TRBD1 went unverified against the DNA. TRBV21-1 corresponds to a pseudogene. The CDR3 covers 15 residues. The CDR3 coding sequence is TGTGCCAGCAAGAGACACATGAATAGCAATCAGCCCCAGCATTTT. This translates into CASKRHMNSNQPQHF.

This clone was recorded a few times. This chain joins TRBV29-1 and TRBJ2-7, with 10 bases fitting TRBD1. The CDR3 loop spans 13 amino acids. The V gene's germline CDR1 is SQVTM and CDR2 ANQGSEA. V shed 5 bases, J shed 2 bases, and the junction held 3 bases outside the gene matches. In nucleotides, the CDR3 is TGCAGCGTTCGGGACAGGGGAGCCTACGAGCAGTACTTC. This encodes CSVRDRGAYEQYF.

This chain links TRBV14 with TRBJ2-6; 7 nucleotides align to TRBD1. CDR3 length: 18 amino acids. Per germline, CDR1 SGHDN and CDR2 FVKESK. The ends lost 4 bases at V and 2 bases at J; junction bases unmatched: 11. CDR3 residues: CASSPTGAIVAGANVLTF. The CDR3, as DNA: TGTGCCAGCAGCCCCACAGGGGCGATAGTGGCTGGGGCCAACGTCCTGACTTTC.

Comment on this clone: A far larger clone is just one base off, so this is likely a read error. Since no conserved phenylalanine or tryptophan closes the CDR3, a read error is the likely cause. The CDR3 is CSVVRTEGSEAFI. The CDR3 coding sequence is TGCAGCGTTGTTAGGACAGAGGGCTCTGAAGCTTTCATT. V usage is TRBV29-1 and J usage is TRBJ1-1; perhaps TRBD1 as D (6 bases). Germline-derived CDR1 and CDR2 are SQVTM and ANQGSEA. The CDR3 has 13 residues. V lost 4 bases and J 6 bases, leaving 15 bases between the germline ends.

The V gene is TRBV7-8, the J gene TRBJ1-1, with D maybe TRBD1 (5 bases). Germline V lookup: CDR1 SGHVS, CDR2 FQNEAQ. Between the trimmed V and J ends, which lost 5 bases and 2 bases, there was a span of 15 bases. CDR3 length: 15 amino acids. DNA of the CDR3: TGTGCCAGCAGCCCCACCCAGGGTCGAAACACTGAAGCTTTCTTT. It specifies CASSPTQGRNTEAFF.

The chain has TRBV7-3 and TRBJ1-1, with D possibly being TRBD1 (5 bases). V was clipped by 5 bases and J by 10 bases, with 17 bases between them. CDR1 and CDR2 (germline): SGHTA, FQGTGA. This CDR3 has 13 residues. The CDR3 spells CASSPATHQGAFF. The CDR3 region has the DNA TGTGCCAGCAGCCCTGCAACCCACCAGGGAGCTTTCTTT.

This clone was detected a few times. The chain carries TRBV11-2 and TRBJ1-2; tentative D call: TRBD1 (5 bases). The CDR3 spans 13 residues. Looked up from germline, CDR1 is SGHAT and CDR2 is FQNNGV. Trimming pared 1 base from V and 8 bases from J, leaving 11 bases between. The CDR3 DNA sequence: TGTGCCAGCAGCTTAGCTCAGGGTCGAGGCTACACCTTC. Encoded protein: CASSLAQGRGYTF.

The chain combines TRBV6-6 with TRBJ2-1, with TRBD2 identical over 8 bases. CDR1 MNHNY and CDR2 SVGAGI come from the germline V gene (reference sequence). V lost 7 bases and J lost 8; bases outside the gene matches: 10. The CDR3 totals 14 residues. CDR3 coding DNA: TGTGCCAGCACCCCCCCCAGCGGGAGTTATGAGCAGTTCTTC. Translating it yields CASTPPSGSYEQFF.

The J gene is TRBJ1-3, the V gene TRBV7-2; 7 bases match TRBD1. In germline, CDR1 is SGHTA, CDR2 FQGNSA. The V segment lost 6 bases and the J segment 0 bases; nucleotides outside the gene matches: 5. The CDR3 runs 15 residues. DNA for the CDR3: TGTGCCAGCAGTTCCGACAGGGTCTCTGGAAACACCATATATTTT. Protein product: CASSSDRVSGNTIYF. Together with reference TRBV7-2 and TRBJ1-3, the CDR3 gives the full variable domain: GAGVSQSPSNKVTEKGKDVELRCDPISGHTALYWYRQSLGQGLEFLIYFQGNSAPDKSGLPSDRFSAERTGGSVSTLTIQRTQQEDSAVYLCASSSDRVSGNTIYFGEGSWLTVV.